This TCR beta chain derives from a study of blood T cell repertoires in COVID-19. Germline CDR1 is SGDLS and CDR2 is YYNGEE. The CDR3 totals 14 residues. Trimming took 0 bases from V and 2 from J, leaving 8 bases between them. The repertoire was sequenced with immunoSEQ multiplex PCR; TCRdb's copy has only in-frame clones and lacks some. The data show 150,000 to 200,000 clones, around 87% seen once. About this clone: Other nucleotide sequences in the sample specify the same CDR3.

The chain recombines TRBV9 with TRBJ1-1; D uncertain. The receptor comes from a man aged 35 to 55 with active or convalescent COVID-19. Sequenced input: peripheral blood. The CDR3 DNA is TGTGCCAGCAGCGTAGTCCTTGGCAACACTGAAGCTTTCTTT. Its protein is CASSVVLGNTEAFF.